One sample yielded the 25 T cell receptor beta chains listed below, sequenced in a study of early T cells in non-severe SARS-CoV-2 infection. TCRdb called the 5' RACE reads again in MiXCR, with one record for every CDR3 protein. The profile shows around 50,000 distinct CDR3 sequences, 11% of them singletons. The specimen sequenced was whole blood. The receptors derive from an adult who was a healthcare worker with PCR-confirmed SARS-CoV-2 infection or an uninfected control (not recorded which).

This clonotype was seen at least ten times. The chain combines TRBV12-3 or TRBV12-4 with TRBJ1-4, with 12 nucleotides matching TRBD1. The length of the CDR3 is 16 residues. V lost 6 bases to trimming and J lost 10 bases; unmatched junction nucleotides: 12. The CDR3 region has the DNA TGTGCCAGCAGCCCGGGACAGGGGGCCCTGGGGGGAAAACTGTTTTTT. This sequence encodes CASSPGQGALGGKLFF.

Only a few counts were recorded for this clonotype. This chain links TRBV29-1 with TRBJ2-4; perhaps TRBD2 as D (6 bases). CDR3 length: 13 amino acids. Germline CDR1 is SQVTM and CDR2 is ANQGSEA. With 5 bases removed from V and 4 bases from J, the gap between germline ends came to 12 bases. In nucleotides, the CDR3 is TGCAGCGTTTTAACCGGGAGTAAAAACATTCAGTACTTC. As protein: CSVLTGSKNIQYF.

This clonotype showed up many times. The V and J genes are TRBV27 and TRBJ2-5; 12 nucleotides align to TRBD2. The length of the CDR3 is 16 residues. Trimming at V came to 4 bases and at J to 4 bases, leaving 7 bases not matched to a gene. Germline V CDR1 and CDR2: MNHEY, SMNVEV (reference sequence). This CDR3 is CASSYEGLAGRETQYF. In DNA form, the CDR3 reads TGTGCCAGCAGTTACGAGGGACTAGCGGGCAGAGAGACCCAGTACTTC.

This clonotype appeared a few times. The rearrangement uses TRBV12-3 or TRBV12-4 and TRBJ2-1, with TRBD2 as a possible D gene (5 bases). CDR3 length: 12 amino acids. V lost 7 bases to trimming and J lost 8 bases, with 12 bases between them. The CDR3 spells CASTLEGHEQFF. The CDR3 DNA sequence: TGTGCCAGCACCCTAGAGGGTCATGAGCAGTTCTTC.

J is TRBJ2-7 and V is TRBV10-1; 9 bases are a match to TRBD1. V lost 2 bases, J lost 6 bases, and 8 bases stayed unmatched. Germline V CDR1 and CDR2: WNHNN, SYGVQD (reference sequence). This CDR3 has 15 amino acids. This CDR3 is CASSEPGQGSGEQYF. As DNA, the CDR3 is TGCGCCAGCAGTGAGCCGGGACAGGGTTCAGGCGAGCAGTACTTC.

This clonotype occurred a few times. The rearrangement joins TRBV6-1 to TRBJ1-1; 7 bases are shared with TRBD1. Germline V gene data show CDR1 as MNHNS and CDR2 as SASEGT. V dropped 4 bases and J dropped 5; count of bases not matched to a gene: 10. This CDR3 has 15 residues. The CDR3 region is CASSVRQGPRTEAFF. The CDR3 DNA sequence: TGTGCCAGCAGTGTAAGACAGGGCCCGAGGACTGAAGCTTTCTTT.

This clonotype came up many times. The chain links TRBV10-3 to TRBJ1-1, with D possibly TRBD1 on 5 matching bases. V was clipped by 3 bases and J by 5 bases, with 16 bases between them. The CDR3 contains 15 residues. Germline CDR1 ENHRY, CDR2 SYGVKD. The CDR3 loop reads CAISEGGQGATEAFF. For the CDR3, the DNA is TGTGCCATCAGTGAAGGCGGGCAGGGCGCGACTGAAGCTTTCTTT.

The chain combines TRBV5-1 with TRBJ2-7, with a possible D match to TRBD1 (5 bases). Germline CDR1 is SGHRS and CDR2 is YFSETQ. V lost 5 bases to trimming and J lost 2 bases, with 11 bases between them. This CDR3 has 13 residues. The CDR3 sequence is CASSFDRAYEQYF. CDR3 sequence (DNA): TGCGCCAGCAGTTTTGACAGAGCCTACGAGCAGTACTTC.

The rearrangement uses TRBV30 and TRBJ2-1; D uncertain. V was trimmed by 0 bases and J by 10 bases, leaving 10 bases between them. The CDR3 has 12 amino acids. Per germline, CDR1 GTSNPN and CDR2 SVGIG (reference sequence). The chain's CDR3 is CAWSVGAIEQFF. The CDR3 coding sequence is TGTGCCTGGAGTGTAGGAGCCATCGAGCAGTTCTTC.

This chain links TRBV29-1 with TRBJ2-3; 9 nucleotides agree with TRBD1. The CDR3 is made up of 14 amino acids. The germline V gene has CDR1 SQVTM and CDR2 ANQGSEA. With V trimmed by 7 bases and J by 0 bases, 5 bases remained unmatched. The CDR3: CSASQGASTDTQYF. In DNA form, the CDR3 reads TGCAGCGCGTCACAGGGGGCGAGCACAGATACGCAGTATTTT.

Regarding this clonotype: It may be a read error: a sequence one base away is much more abundant. V usage is TRBV10-2 and J usage is TRBJ2-2, with 7 bases identical to TRBD2. The CDR3 contains 15 residues. Germline CDR1 WSHSY, CDR2 SAAADI. The V and J ends lost 5 bases and 3 bases, in that order; junction bases with no gene match: 6. The CDR3: CASSLAVTDTGELFF. The CDR3 nucleotides read TGCGCCAGCAGTCTAGCGGTCACCGACACCGGGGAGCTGTTTTTT.

This clonotype appeared a few times. The chain carries TRBV7-2 and TRBJ2-3; 8 bases line up with TRBD2. There are 15 residues in the CDR3. The V gene end was trimmed by 7 bases and the J gene end by 7 bases; junction bases not matched to a gene: 13. Germline CDR1 is SGHTA and CDR2 is FQGNSA. The CDR3 is CASNEAWRGAYTQYF. The CDR3 DNA is TGTGCCAGCAACGAAGCATGGCGGGGGGCGTATACGCAGTATTTT.

The V gene is TRBV6-6, the J gene TRBJ2-7; possibly TRBD2 for D (7 bases). This CDR3 spans 15 amino acids. The germline gives CDR1 MNHNY, CDR2 SVGAGI (reference sequence). With 4 bases removed from V and 4 bases from J, the gap between germline ends came to 17 bases. The CDR3 spells CASSSPPGGKYEQYF. CDR3 coding DNA: TGTGCCAGCAGTTCCCCCCCGGGGGGCAAGTACGAGCAGTACTTC.

This clonotype was seen many times. The J gene is TRBJ1-6, the V gene TRBV28; no definite D call. CDR1 and CDR2 from the germline V gene are MDHEN and SYDVKM. This CDR3 spans 14 amino acids. The V and J ends lost 3 bases and 6 bases respectively, with 9 bases between them. CDR3 coding DNA: TGTGCCAGCAGTTTGGCAGGACCTAATTCACCCCTCCACTTT. This sequence encodes CASSLAGPNSPLHF.

This sequence joins TRBV6-1 and TRBJ2-1, with D possibly being TRBD2 (5 bases). This CDR3 is 15 amino acids long. Trimming stripped 7 bases from V and 6 bases from J, with 19 bases between. Germline values: CDR1 MNHNS, CDR2 SASEGT. The CDR3 spells CASTEGVGSLNEQFF. The CDR3 DNA is TGTGCCAGCACCGAAGGAGTGGGGAGTCTCAATGAGCAGTTCTTC.

This clonotype was seen at least ten times. The J gene is TRBJ1-5, the V gene TRBV9; no clear D. Germline-derived CDR1 and CDR2 are SGDLS and YYNGEE. V dropped 0 bases and J dropped 2 bases, with 6 bases sitting between them. This CDR3 is built from 14 residues. CDR3 in DNA: TGTGCCAGCAGCGTAGGTCAGGGCAATCAGCCCCAGCATTTT. Its translation: CASSVGQGNQPQHF.

This clonotype was detected ten times or more. The chain joins TRBV7-6 to TRBJ1-4; D is undetermined. V lost 7 bases, J lost 6 bases, and 15 bases lay in between. From germline, CDR1 is SGHVS and CDR2 FNYEAQ. This CDR3 is built from 14 residues. This chain's CDR3 is CASTEQPGDEKLFF. The CDR3 coding sequence is TGTGCCAGCACGGAACAGCCCGGGGATGAAAAACTGTTTTTT.

This clonotype was counted at least ten times. The chain employs TRBV3-1 and TRBJ1-2; unclear D gene. Germline V gene data show CDR1 as LGHDT and CDR2 as YNNKEL (reference sequence). Between the trimmed V and J ends, which lost 0 bases and 4 bases, there was a span of 12 bases. This CDR3 region has 15 residues. DNA of the CDR3: TGTGCCAGCAGCCAAGATCCACTCCGGCCCTATGGCTACACCTTC. Its translation: CASSQDPLRPYGYTF.

This clonotype occurred a few times. The chain combines TRBV4-1 with TRBJ2-3; TRBD2 matches at 7 bases. There are 17 residues in the CDR3. Germline CDR1 reads MGHRA; CDR2 reads YSYEKL. Trimming at V came to 4 bases and at J to 2 bases, leaving 12 bases not matched to a gene. The CDR3 protein is CASSRGLVGIITDTQYF. The CDR3 coding sequence is TGCGCCAGCAGCCGCGGACTAGTCGGCATAATCACAGATACGCAGTATTTT.

This clonotype was seen only a few times. This chain links TRBV28 with TRBJ2-1, with D unresolved. Trimming took off 1 base at V and 5 bases at J, with 6 bases between the two ends. Looked up from germline, CDR1 is MDHEN and CDR2 is SYDVKM. The CDR3 length is 13 residues. The CDR3 loop reads CASSLSLNNEQFF. CDR3 sequence (DNA): TGTGCCAGCAGTTTATCGCTAAACAATGAGCAGTTCTTC.

This clonotype was counted at least ten times. J is TRBJ2-3 and V is TRBV28, with 9 bases matching TRBD2. After removal of 6 bases from V and 5 bases from J, the junction contained 0 bases not matched to a gene. From germline, CDR1 is MDHEN and CDR2 SYDVKM. This CDR3 is built from 12 residues. The CDR3 region is CASRLAGDTQYF. CDR3 sequence (DNA): TGTGCCAGCAGACTAGCGGGAGATACGCAGTATTTT.

This clonotype was seen repeatedly, ten times or more. The chain couples TRBV5-6 to TRBJ2-3; a weak D match, TRBD1 (7 bases). This CDR3 comprises 18 residues. From germline, CDR1 is SGHDT and CDR2 YYEEEE. The ends were cut back, 4 bases at V and 0 bases at J, with 21 bases in the middle. CDR3 coding DNA: TGTGCCAGCAGCAGATACAAAAATTCAGGGGGGAGCACAGATACGCAGTATTTT. It specifies CASSRYKNSGGSTDTQYF.

This clonotype was recorded at least ten times. This chain joins TRBV3-1 and TRBJ1-1, with D perhaps TRBD1 (5 bases). CDR1 and CDR2 from the germline V gene are LGHDT and YNNKEL (reference sequence). The CDR3 runs to 12 residues. V lost 6 bases and J lost 1, with 6 bases in between. CDR3 bases: TGTGCCAGCAGTCAGGGGAACACTGAAGCTTTCTTT. Protein product: CASSQGNTEAFF.

This clonotype showed up many times. The chain has TRBV5-1 and TRBJ2-3; D uncertain. The germline V gene has CDR1 SGHRS and CDR2 YFSETQ. CDR3 length: 14 amino acids. V lost 4 bases to trimming and J lost 2 bases, with 11 bases between them. The CDR3 loop is CASSPRTVTDTQYF. DNA for the CDR3: TGCGCCAGCAGCCCCAGGACGGTCACAGATACGCAGTATTTT.

By share, this clonotype counts as large. The genes are TRBV20-1 and TRBJ2-7; the match to TRBD2 covers 12 bases. V trimming: 1 base; J trimming: 1 base; junction bases outside the gene matches: 5. Germline CDR1 is DFQATT and CDR2 is SNEGSKA (reference sequence). This CDR3 is built from 16 residues. CDR3 nucleotides: TGCAGTGCTAGAGCCGAGACTAGCGGGAGTTCCTACGAGCAGTACTTC. It codes for CSARAETSGSSYEQYF.